What follows are 17 T cell receptor beta chains derived from one specimen sequenced in a study of tumor-infiltrating lymphocytes in localized non-small cell lung cancer. Sequencing was performed with immunoSEQ multiplex PCR; in TCRdb, only in-frame clones are kept and a portion is missing. The sample contains over 10,000 clones, 60% to 80% of which appear only once. Sequenced input: uninvolved lung tissue not adjacent to the tumor. The receptors were gathered from a human donor with non-small cell lung cancer.

The gene calls are TRBV28 and TRBJ1-2, with a possible D match to TRBD1 (6 bases). V lost 6 bases and J 4 bases, leaving 15 bases between the germline ends. Per germline, CDR1 MDHEN and CDR2 SYDVKM. This CDR3 has 14 amino acids. DNA of the CDR3: TGTGCCAGCAGGGACTCCAGGGGAGGCTATGGCTACACCTTC. This translates into CASRDSRGGYGYTF.

The chain links TRBV9 to TRBJ2-1, with TRBD2 matching 8 bases. The ends lost 0 bases at V and 7 bases at J; junction bases unmatched: 9. The CDR3 totals 16 residues. Per germline, CDR1 SGDLS and CDR2 YYNGEE. CDR3 coding DNA: TGTGCCAGCAGCGTAGCTGGAGCGGGAGTGGGAAATGAGCAGTTCTTC. Translation: CASSVAGAGVGNEQFF.

This clone was observed a handful of times. This chain links TRBV5-1 with TRBJ1-2; D is possibly TRBD1 (6 bases). Germline V gives CDR1 SGHRS, CDR2 YFSETQ. The CDR3 consists of 15 residues. Trimming took off 0 bases at V and 6 bases at J, with 15 bases between the two ends. CDR3 region: CASSLVFGGGDGYTF. The CDR3, as DNA: TGCGCCAGCAGCTTGGTCTTCGGGGGCGGAGATGGCTACACCTTC.

The chain combines TRBV6-1 with TRBJ2-1, with D perhaps assigned TRBD1 or TRBD2 (5 bases each). Germline V gene data show CDR1 as MNHNS and CDR2 as SASEGT. The CDR3 length is 16 residues. Trimming cost V 4 bases and J 5 bases, with 18 bases left between them. The CDR3 DNA is TGTGCCAGCAGTGCAGCTACGGCAAGGGGAGACAATGAGCAGTTCTTC. Protein product: CASSAATARGDNEQFF.

J is TRBJ1-1 and V is TRBV5-1, with TRBD1 identical over 8 bases. Trimming removed 3 bases from V and 6 bases from J; junction bases left unmatched: 7. The CDR3 contains 14 residues. Germline lookup yields CDR1 SGHRS and CDR2 YFSETQ. CDR3 coding DNA: TGCGCCAGCAGCTCGAATCAGGGGGCGGCTGAAGCTTTCTTT. This gives the protein CASSSNQGAAEAFF.

This sequence joins TRBV7-2 and TRBJ1-2; D uncertain. This CDR3 is built from 13 residues. V gave up 4 bases and J gave up 6 bases, with 12 bases separating them. Germline V CDR1 and CDR2: SGHTA, FQGNSA. The CDR3 is CASSSQTVHGYTF. The CDR3 nucleotides are TGTGCCAGCAGCTCCCAAACGGTGCATGGCTACACCTTC.

This clone was observed a few times. The chain joins TRBV6-1 to TRBJ1-1; 10 bases match TRBD1. CDR1 is MNHNS and CDR2 is SASEGT in the germline V gene. CDR3 length: 15 amino acids. Unmatched junction bases numbered 7, after V lost 4 bases and J lost 5 bases. The CDR3 sequence: CASSAPDRGGTEAFF. The CDR3, as DNA: TGTGCCAGCAGTGCTCCGGACAGGGGGGGAACTGAAGCTTTCTTT.

The rearrangement uses TRBV13 and TRBJ2-1; possible D gene TRBD2, 5 bases. Trimming pared 3 bases from V and 0 bases from J, leaving 9 bases between. Germline CDR1 is PRHDT and CDR2 is FYEKMQ (reference sequence). The CDR3 length is 15 residues. In DNA, the CDR3 is TGTGCCAGCAGCTTCGGAGGAGACTCCTACAATGAGCAGTTCTTC. Its protein product is CASSFGGDSYNEQFF.

The V gene is TRBV23-1, the J gene TRBJ2-7; TRBD1 matches at 8 bases. TRBV23-1 is annotated as an ORF whose role is uncertain. J lost 0 bases, V lost 3 bases, and 4 bases had no gene match. This CDR3 has 15 amino acids. The CDR3 nucleotides read TGCGCCAGCAGTCAGGGAGGACAGGGCTCCTACGAGCAGTACTTC. The encoded protein is CASSQGGQGSYEQYF.

This chain connects TRBV29-1 to TRBJ2-5, with D possibly TRBD1 on 6 matching bases. The CDR3 is made up of 12 amino acids. Looked up from germline, CDR1 is SQVTM and CDR2 is ANQGSEA. The germline V and J ends were trimmed by 8 bases and 8 bases, with 18 bases remaining between them. The chain's CDR3 is CSIRWGRGTQYF. Here the CDR3 DNA reads TGCAGCATCCGCTGGGGCAGGGGCACCCAGTACTTC.

V is TRBV2 and J is TRBJ2-1, with 8 bases aligning to TRBD1. V gave up 5 bases and J gave up 6 bases; unmatched junction bases: 3. Germline CDR1 SNHLY, CDR2 FYNNEI. The CDR3 covers 13 residues. Here the CDR3 DNA reads TGTGCCAGCAGTAAGGACAGGGTCAATGAGCAGTTCTTC. Protein sequence: CASSKDRVNEQFF.

This chain uses TRBV15 with TRBJ1-1, with D hard to call. The CDR3 length is 14 residues. CDR1 is LNHNV, CDR2 YYDKDF, per germline (reference sequence). The V and J ends lost 1 base and 5 bases respectively, with 11 bases between them. As DNA, the CDR3 is TGTGCCACCAGCAGAGCCTCGGAGAGGACTGAAGCTTTCTTT. This sequence encodes CATSRASERTEAFF.

This clone is deemed large. The chain joins TRBV4-1 to TRBJ2-3; D tentatively fits TRBD1 or TRBD2 (5 bases each). Germline V gives CDR1 MGHRA, CDR2 YSYEKL. V shed 3 bases and J shed 0 bases, with 16 bases lying between them. This CDR3 has 17 residues. For the CDR3, the DNA is TGCGCCAGCAGCCAGGGACCTTCACCCTCTAGCACAGATACGCAGTATTTT. Translation: CASSQGPSPSSTDTQYF.

This chain joins TRBV7-2 and TRBJ1-2; D gene unclear. V lost 2 bases, J lost 3 bases, and 10 bases lay in between. The CDR3 runs to 14 residues. Germline loops: CDR1 SGHTA, CDR2 FQGNSA. The CDR3 nucleotides read TGTGCCAGCAGCTTAACTGGGTGGGACTATGGCTACACCTTC. It specifies CASSLTGWDYGYTF.

This rearrangement joins TRBV7-9 to TRBJ2-5; TRBD2 aligns across 9 bases. This CDR3 is built from 14 residues. CDR1 and CDR2 (germline): SEHNR, FQNEAQ (reference sequence). The V gene end was trimmed by 3 bases and the J gene end by 3 bases; junction bases not matched to a gene: 2. The CDR3, as DNA: TGTGCCAGCAGCTTTAGCGGGAGAAAAGAGACCCAGTACTTC. The encoded protein is CASSFSGRKETQYF.

In DNA form, the CDR3 reads TGTGCCTGGAGTGTACGACAGGGGGCGGATGGCTACACCTTC. It is translated as CAWSVRQGADGYTF. The V and J genes are TRBV30 and TRBJ1-2; 10 nucleotides match TRBD1. Germline assignment: CDR1 GTSNPN and CDR2 SVGIG (reference sequence). V gave up 0 bases and J gave up 6 bases; unmatched junction bases: 4. The CDR3 is 14 amino acids.

The chain recombines TRBV9 with TRBJ1-1; D unclear. The V gene's germline CDR1 is SGDLS and CDR2 YYNGEE. V was shortened by 0 bases and J by 1 base, with 4 bases between the two germline ends. The length of the CDR3 is 13 residues. CDR3 region: CASSVDQNTEAFF. In DNA, the CDR3 is TGTGCCAGCAGCGTAGATCAGAACACTGAAGCTTTCTTT.